This is a list of T cell receptor beta chains from one sample in a study of blood T cell repertoires in COVID-19. Profiled with immunoSEQ multiplex PCR; TCRdb holds only in-frame clones, not every one. The table shows about 180,000 clones, with nearly 90% occurring only once. The sequenced material came from PBMCs or T cells enriched from blood (not recorded which). All receptors derive from a woman in her 40s with acute COVID-19. Both conserved end residues are part of each CDR3. D genes are given only for firm matches. Rows may omit the clone size; those that give it use once, few, many or a size class.

DNA: TGCGCCAGCAGCCAAGTCTGGTCGGGGTCTGGGGCCAACGTCCTGACTTTC
CDR3: CASSQVWSGSGANVLTF
D: -
size: -
V: TRBV4-1
J: TRBJ2-6

DNA: TGTGCCAGCAGCGTACTTGACAGGGGGCAAGGCTACACCTTC
CDR3: CASSVLDRGQGYTF
D: TRBD1
size: -
V: TRBV9
J: TRBJ1-2

DNA: TGTGCCATCAGGAGCAGGGGAGTTGAGGGTACTGAAGCTTTCTTT
CDR3: CAIRSRGVEGTEAFF
D: -
size: once
V: TRBV10-3
J: TRBJ1-1

DNA: TGTGCCAGCAGCCCAGGACAGGGGCATAGGGATGGCTACACCTTC
CDR3: CASSPGQGHRDGYTF
D: TRBD1
size: -
V: TRBV9
J: TRBJ1-2

DNA: TGCGCCAGCAGGAGATCGGGATACACAGATACGCAGTATTTT
CDR3: CASRRSGYTDTQYF
D: -
size: -
V: TRBV5-1
J: TRBJ2-3

DNA: TGTGCCAGCAGTTACGTTAGAGGGACAGGGTACTCTGGGGCCAACGTCCTGACTTTC
CDR3: CASSYVRGTGYSGANVLTF
D: TRBD1
size: -
V: TRBV6-2/TRBV6-3
J: TRBJ2-6

DNA: TGTGCCAGCACCAGGGGCGATGGCTACACCTTC
CDR3: CASTRGDGYTF
D: -
size: once
V: TRBV12-3/TRBV12-4
J: TRBJ1-2

DNA: TGTGCCAGCAGTCCAGAGACAGGGGGCACTGAAGCTTTCTTT
CDR3: CASSPETGGTEAFF
D: TRBD1
size: -
V: TRBV28
J: TRBJ1-1

DNA: TGTGCCAGCAGCTTAGCGAACCGTCAGACCCTCCACTTT
CDR3: CASSLANRQTLHF
D: -
size: -
V: TRBV7-2
J: TRBJ1-6

DNA: TGTGCCAGCAGCTTAGTCCGAGAGACCCAGTACTTC
CDR3: CASSLVRETQYF
D: -
size: once
V: TRBV11-2
J: TRBJ2-5

DNA: TGTGCCAGCAGGGGACAGGGGGGAGAGACCCAGTACTTC
CDR3: CASRGQGGETQYF
D: TRBD1
size: -
V: TRBV2
J: TRBJ2-5

DNA: TGTGCCAGCAGCCAATCTCGCCGGGGGGGTACTGAAGCTTTCTTT
CDR3: CASSQSRRGGTEAFF
D: -
size: -
V: TRBV16
J: TRBJ1-1

DNA: TGTGCCAGTAGTAAACTACAGGGGAACGGGGAGCTGTTTTTT
CDR3: CASSKLQGNGELFF
D: TRBD1
size: -
V: TRBV19
J: TRBJ2-2

DNA: TGTGCCAGCAGTTTCAGCTCCTACAATGAGCAGTTCTTC
CDR3: CASSFSSYNEQFF
D: -
size: -
V: TRBV27
J: TRBJ2-1

DNA: TGTGCCAGTAGTACCCTTTCAGGGGGACGGATGGGGATCTCTACTGGAAACACCATATATTTT
CDR3: CASSTLSGGRMGISTGNTIYF
D: TRBD1
size: -
V: TRBV19
J: TRBJ1-3

DNA: TGTGCCAGTAGTCTAAGGACTAGCGACTACGAGCAGTACTTC
CDR3: CASSLRTSDYEQYF
D: TRBD2
size: few
V: TRBV19
J: TRBJ2-7

DNA: TGTGCCAGCAGCTTCAGCGACAATCAGCCCCAGCATTTT
CDR3: CASSFSDNQPQHF
D: -
size: -
V: TRBV7-9
J: TRBJ1-5

DNA: TGTGCCAGCAGTACACAGGGCTACGAGCAGTACTTC
CDR3: CASSTQGYEQYF
D: -
size: -
V: TRBV27
J: TRBJ2-7

DNA: TGTGCCAGCAGCTCTCCGACAGGCGGCTACACCTTC
CDR3: CASSSPTGGYTF
D: -
size: -
V: TRBV5-6
J: TRBJ1-2

DNA: TGTGCCAGCAGCATCGGGACGAACACCGGGGAGCTGTTTTTT
CDR3: CASSIGTNTGELFF
D: -
size: -
V: TRBV5-4
J: TRBJ2-2

DNA: TGTGCCCGTTCCGGGGGATTGTATTCACCCCTCCACTTT
CDR3: CARSGGLYSPLHF
D: -
size: -
V: TRBV30
J: TRBJ1-6

DNA: TGTGCCACCAGCAGGGAGGGTAACTCCTACAATGAGCAGTTCTTC
CDR3: CATSREGNSYNEQFF
D: -
size: once
V: TRBV15
J: TRBJ2-1

DNA: TGCGCCAGCAGCTTGAACCCAGGGTCGAGGTCTGAAGCTTTCTTT
CDR3: CASSLNPGSRSEAFF
D: -
size: -
V: TRBV5-1
J: TRBJ1-1

DNA: TGCGCCAGCAGACAGGGGGGCCAGCCCCAGCATTTT
CDR3: CASRQGGQPQHF
D: TRBD1
size: -
V: TRBV10-2
J: TRBJ1-5

DNA: TGTGCCAGCAGCTTCGCGGGGGGGGGCACAGATACGCAGTATTTT
CDR3: CASSFAGGGTDTQYF
D: TRBD2
size: -
V: TRBV7-9
J: TRBJ2-3

DNA: TGTGCCAGCAGCGATAAGGCGGGGGGGCAGCTAAATACGCAGTATTTT
CDR3: CASSDKAGGQLNTQYF
D: TRBD2
size: -
V: TRBV7-9
J: TRBJ2-3

DNA: TGTGCCAGCAGCTTAACCGGGACAGGGGCTGGGCAGCCCCAGCATTTT
CDR3: CASSLTGTGAGQPQHF
D: TRBD1
size: -
V: TRBV5-6
J: TRBJ1-5

DNA: TGTGCCAGCAGCCTGGGGGACAGGGGTAAAGACGAGCAGTACTTC
CDR3: CASSLGDRGKDEQYF
D: TRBD1
size: -
V: TRBV7-9
J: TRBJ2-7

DNA: TGTGCCACCAGCAGAGATCAGGGCAGAACTAACTATGGCTACACCTTC
CDR3: CATSRDQGRTNYGYTF
D: -
size: -
V: TRBV15
J: TRBJ1-2

DNA: TGTGCCAGCAGTGAACCGGGAGTGGGCACAGATACGCAGTATTTT
CDR3: CASSEPGVGTDTQYF
D: -
size: -
V: TRBV2
J: TRBJ2-3

DNA: TGTGCCAGCAGCCCGGGACTAGCGGGAGGTGAGAGCACAGATACGCAGTATTTT
CDR3: CASSPGLAGGESTDTQYF
D: TRBD2
size: -
V: TRBV5-4
J: TRBJ2-3

DNA: TGTGCCAGCAGTTCTGGCCTTTATGGCTACACCTTC
CDR3: CASSSGLYGYTF
D: -
size: -
V: TRBV27
J: TRBJ1-2

DNA: TGCAGCGTTGCCCATGAGGCATGGTACCAAGAGACCCAGTACTTC
CDR3: CSVAHEAWYQETQYF
D: -
size: -
V: TRBV29-1
J: TRBJ2-5

DNA: TGTGCCAGCAGCTATCAGGGTTACAATGAGCAGTTCTTC
CDR3: CASSYQGYNEQFF
D: -
size: -
V: TRBV7-8
J: TRBJ2-1

DNA: TGTGCCAGCAGCTTAGGAGGGACAGGGGGGATGAACACTGAAGCTTTCTTT
CDR3: CASSLGGTGGMNTEAFF
D: TRBD1
size: -
V: TRBV7-9
J: TRBJ1-1

DNA: TGTGCCAGTAGTATAATAAGGGACAGGGTACGCAATCAGCCCCAGCATTTT
CDR3: CASSIIRDRVRNQPQHF
D: TRBD1
size: -
V: TRBV19
J: TRBJ1-5

DNA: TGTGCCAGTAGTATCAGGGACAGAGATCAGCCCCAGCATTTT
CDR3: CASSIRDRDQPQHF
D: TRBD1
size: -
V: TRBV19
J: TRBJ1-5

DNA: TGTGCCAGCAGCCCCCTCCAGACAGGGGGGCTCAATGAGCAGTTCTTC
CDR3: CASSPLQTGGLNEQFF
D: TRBD1
size: -
V: TRBV5-8
J: TRBJ2-1

DNA: TGCGCCAGCAGCCAGGCCGGGACTAGCGGGGTAGATACGCAGTATTTT
CDR3: CASSQAGTSGVDTQYF
D: TRBD2
size: -
V: TRBV4-1
J: TRBJ2-3

DNA: TGTGCCAGCCACCTTAGGGGGCTCAGGGTGGGTAGTCAGCCCCAGCATTTT
CDR3: CASHLRGLRVGSQPQHF
D: TRBD1
size: -
V: TRBV28
J: TRBJ1-5

DNA: TGCGCCAGCAGCCCCCTTGCGGGAGGTACCGGGGAGCTGTTTTTT
CDR3: CASSPLAGGTGELFF
D: TRBD2
size: -
V: TRBV5-1
J: TRBJ2-2

DNA: TGTGCCAGCAACTCCTTCGGGACAGGGTTCAAAGACGGATACGAGCAGTACTTC
CDR3: CASNSFGTGFKDGYEQYF
D: -
size: -
V: TRBV21-1
J: TRBJ2-7

DNA: TGTGCCAGCAGCTTAGACGACAGGGGTTATGGCTACACCTTC
CDR3: CASSLDDRGYGYTF
D: TRBD1
size: -
V: TRBV7-6
J: TRBJ1-2

DNA: TGTGCCAGCAGCGAAGGGTGGCTAGCGGATTACAATGAGCAGTTCTTC
CDR3: CASSEGWLADYNEQFF
D: TRBD2
size: -
V: TRBV6-2/TRBV6-3
J: TRBJ2-1

DNA: TGTGCCAGCAGTTACTCGAGGGAGCAGTTCTTC
CDR3: CASSYSREQFF
D: -
size: -
V: TRBV6-2/TRBV6-3
J: TRBJ2-1

DNA: TGTGCCAGCAGTTATTCCGAGAGGAGCGAGCAGTACTTC
CDR3: CASSYSERSEQYF
D: -
size: few
V: TRBV6-5
J: TRBJ2-7

DNA: TGTGCCACCATGGGACAGGGGGCCGGCGAGCAGTACTTC
CDR3: CATMGQGAGEQYF
D: TRBD1
size: -
V: TRBV28
J: TRBJ2-7

DNA: TGTGCCAGCACACCACACTACAGGGGCTCGGATGGCTACACCTTC
CDR3: CASTPHYRGSDGYTF
D: TRBD1
size: -
V: TRBV28
J: TRBJ1-2

DNA: TGCAGCGTTTGGGCCCTGAGCGGTTCCGGGGAGCTGTTTTTT
CDR3: CSVWALSGSGELFF
D: -
size: -
V: TRBV29-1
J: TRBJ2-2

DNA: TGTGCCAGCAGCCCGGGGACAGGGGATAATTCACCCCTCCACTTT
CDR3: CASSPGTGDNSPLHF
D: TRBD1
size: -
V: TRBV5-6
J: TRBJ1-6